Detailed here is one T cell receptor (beta chain). The protocol was immunoSEQ multiplex PCR, while the TCRdb copy is restricted to in-frame clones and leaves out a portion. The sample carries approximately 30,000 clones, around 92% recorded once. This specimen comes from a study of blood T cell repertoires in COVID-19. Study overall: PBMCs, B-cell-depleted T cells, or T cells provided the cDNA or gDNA that made up the material.

The source material was peripheral blood. The receptor was derived from a middle-aged woman with active or convalescent COVID-19.

CDR3 bases: TGTGCCAGCAGTGAATCGGACAGCCCAAATTCACCCCTCCACTTT. This sequence encodes CASSESDSPNSPLHF. The V call is TRBV25-1, the J call TRBJ1-6; weak D call: TRBD1 (6 bases). This CDR3 region has 15 residues. V lost 1 base and J 7 bases, leaving 11 bases between the germline ends. Germline CDR1 and CDR2: MGHDK and SYGVNS.